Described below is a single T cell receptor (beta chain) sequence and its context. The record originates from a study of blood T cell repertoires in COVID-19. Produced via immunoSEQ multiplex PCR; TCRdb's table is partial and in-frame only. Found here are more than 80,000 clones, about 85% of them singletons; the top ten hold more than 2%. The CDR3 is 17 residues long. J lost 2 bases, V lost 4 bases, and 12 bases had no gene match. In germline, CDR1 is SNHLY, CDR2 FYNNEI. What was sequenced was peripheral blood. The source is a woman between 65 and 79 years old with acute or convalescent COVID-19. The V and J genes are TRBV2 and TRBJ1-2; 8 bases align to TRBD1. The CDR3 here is CASSGETGVGTNYGYTF. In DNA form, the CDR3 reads TGTGCCAGCAGTGGCGAGACAGGGGTGGGTACGAACTATGGCTACACCTTC.